This is a list of T cell receptor beta chains from one sample in a study of blood T cell repertoires in COVID-19. TCRdb keeps only in-frame clones here, not all; method: immunoSEQ multiplex PCR. The repertoire has about 190,000 clones, approximately 84% of them found once; the top ten carry about 3.5%. Sequenced input: PBMCs or T cells enriched from blood (not recorded which). The source of these receptors is a woman between 25 and 40 years old who had recovered from COVID-19. CDR3s include the opening cysteine and the closing phenylalanine or tryptophan. A D gene is named only where the DNA matches it firmly. Not every row has a clone size; where given, it reads once, few, many or a size class.

D gene: TRBD2
V gene: TRBV6-6
clone size: .
J gene: TRBJ2-1
CDR3 protein: CASSRTLGGGLLSSYNEQFF
CDR3 DNA: TGTGCCAGCAGCCGCACCCTCGGGGGGGGCCTCCTGAGCTCCTACAATGAGCAGTTCTTC

D gene: TRBD1
V gene: TRBV12-5
clone size: .
J gene: TRBJ2-3
CDR3 protein: CASAPGQAFNTQYF
CDR3 DNA: TGTGCTAGTGCCCCGGGACAGGCGTTTAATACGCAGTATTTT

D gene: TRBD1
V gene: TRBV2
clone size: once
J gene: TRBJ2-5
CDR3 protein: CASSWTGLETQYF
CDR3 DNA: TGTGCCAGCAGTTGGACAGGGTTAGAGACCCAGTACTTC

D gene: .
V gene: TRBV7-9
clone size: .
J gene: TRBJ1-2
CDR3 protein: CASSPQGTHGYTF
CDR3 DNA: TGTGCCAGCAGCCCTCAGGGGACGCATGGCTACACCTTC

D gene: .
V gene: TRBV29-1
clone size: .
J gene: TRBJ1-1
CDR3 protein: CSVSGGGNTEAFF
CDR3 DNA: TGCAGCGTTTCGGGAGGGGGGAACACTGAAGCTTTCTTT

D gene: .
V gene: TRBV3-1/TRBV3-2
clone size: .
J gene: TRBJ2-1
CDR3 protein: CASSQRLTLSADYNEQFF
CDR3 DNA: TGTGCCAGCAGCCAACGTCTTACGCTTAGCGCGGACTACAATGAGCAGTTCTTC

D gene: TRBD2
V gene: TRBV27
clone size: .
J gene: TRBJ2-5
CDR3 protein: CASSLGGTTSQETQYF
CDR3 DNA: TGTGCCAGCAGTTTAGGTGGGACTACGTCCCAAGAGACCCAGTACTTC

D gene: TRBD1
V gene: TRBV19
clone size: .
J gene: TRBJ1-2
CDR3 protein: CASSTIQGKDYGYTF
CDR3 DNA: TGTGCCAGTAGTACGATACAGGGGAAGGATTATGGCTACACCTTC

D gene: .
V gene: TRBV12-2
clone size: .
J gene: TRBJ2-2
CDR3 protein: CASRLDRLGLAGNGELFF
CDR3 DNA: TGTGCAAGTCGCTTAGATAGGCTGGGACTAGCGGGAAACGGGGAGCTGTTTTTT

D gene: .
V gene: TRBV5-4
clone size: few
J gene: TRBJ1-1
CDR3 protein: CASSLPGVDTEAFF
CDR3 DNA: TGTGCCAGCAGCTTGCCAGGGGTTGACACTGAAGCTTTCTTT

D gene: .
V gene: TRBV5-4
clone size: .
J gene: TRBJ1-1
CDR3 protein: CASSRELSGTEAFF
CDR3 DNA: TGTGCCAGCAGCCGAGAACTTTCAGGCACTGAAGCTTTCTTT

D gene: TRBD1
V gene: TRBV19
clone size: .
J gene: TRBJ1-5
CDR3 protein: CASSLDRASNQPQHF
CDR3 DNA: TGTGCCAGTAGTCTCGACAGGGCGAGCAATCAGCCCCAGCATTTT

D gene: .
V gene: TRBV21-1
clone size: .
J gene: TRBJ2-7
CDR3 protein: CASSKGGECEQYF
CDR3 DNA: TGTGCCAGCAGCAAAGGGGGGGAATGCGAGCAGTACTTC

D gene: .
V gene: TRBV7-2
clone size: .
J gene: TRBJ2-3
CDR3 protein: CASSPLLDTQYF
CDR3 DNA: TGTGCCAGCAGCCCTCTTTTGGATACGCAGTATTTT

D gene: TRBD1
V gene: TRBV2
clone size: .
J gene: TRBJ1-6
CDR3 protein: CASSSGQGRSLHF
CDR3 DNA: TGTGCCAGCAGTTCAGGACAGGGTAGATCCCTCCACTTT

D gene: TRBD2
V gene: TRBV27
clone size: .
J gene: TRBJ2-1
CDR3 protein: CASTLLGGSGRQGQFF
CDR3 DNA: TGTGCCAGCACCCTACTGGGTGGTAGCGGGAGGCAGGGGCAGTTCTTC

D gene: .
V gene: TRBV28
clone size: .
J gene: TRBJ1-6
CDR3 protein: CASWEGGGGSYNSPLHF
CDR3 DNA: TGTGCCTCGTGGGAGGGGGGGGGAGGCTCCTATAATTCACCCCTCCACTTT

D gene: .
V gene: TRBV27
clone size: .
J gene: TRBJ1-6
CDR3 protein: CASRVTGSGSPLHF
CDR3 DNA: TGTGCCAGCAGGGTTACAGGGTCAGGCTCACCCCTCCACTTT

D gene: .
V gene: TRBV2
clone size: .
J gene: TRBJ1-1
CDR3 protein: CASSRLTANTEAFF
CDR3 DNA: TGTGCCAGCAGTCGATTAACAGCGAACACTGAAGCTTTCTTT

D gene: .
V gene: TRBV14
clone size: .
J gene: TRBJ2-3
CDR3 protein: CASSQVLGGTDTQYF
CDR3 DNA: TGTGCCAGCAGCCAAGTACTAGGAGGGACAGATACGCAGTATTTT

D gene: TRBD1
V gene: TRBV18
clone size: .
J gene: TRBJ1-1
CDR3 protein: CASSPPLWQGASEAFF
CDR3 DNA: TGTGCCAGCTCACCACCGCTTTGGCAGGGGGCCTCTGAAGCTTTCTTT

D gene: .
V gene: TRBV28
clone size: .
J gene: TRBJ2-7
CDR3 protein: CASSPSGGSYEQYF
CDR3 DNA: TGTGCCAGCAGCCCGTCCGGGGGCTCCTACGAGCAGTACTTC

D gene: .
V gene: TRBV11-2
clone size: once
J gene: TRBJ2-7
CDR3 protein: CASTISQGTEQYF
CDR3 DNA: TGTGCCAGCACCATAAGTCAGGGAACCGAGCAGTACTTC

D gene: .
V gene: TRBV2
clone size: .
J gene: TRBJ1-2
CDR3 protein: CASSEGGRGYTF
CDR3 DNA: TGTGCCAGCAGTGAAGGGGGCCGTGGCTACACCTTC

D gene: .
V gene: TRBV5-1
clone size: .
J gene: TRBJ2-5
CDR3 protein: CASSFEETQYF
CDR3 DNA: TGCGCCAGCAGCTTCGAAGAGACCCAGTACTTC

D gene: TRBD2
V gene: TRBV4-2
clone size: once
J gene: TRBJ2-1
CDR3 protein: CASSQVGGGDYNEQFF
CDR3 DNA: TGTGCCAGCAGCCAAGTGGGTGGGGGGGACTACAATGAGCAGTTCTTC

D gene: TRBD1
V gene: TRBV19
clone size: .
J gene: TRBJ2-2
CDR3 protein: CASSKQGAANTGELFF
CDR3 DNA: TGTGCCAGTAGTAAACAGGGGGCAGCGAACACCGGGGAGCTGTTTTTT

D gene: .
V gene: TRBV19
clone size: .
J gene: TRBJ2-2
CDR3 protein: CASRGGTRAAGELFF
CDR3 DNA: TGTGCCAGTAGAGGAGGGACCAGGGCCGCCGGGGAGCTGTTTTTT

D gene: .
V gene: TRBV6-2/TRBV6-3
clone size: .
J gene: TRBJ1-6
CDR3 protein: CASSYSSSRGDSPLHF
CDR3 DNA: TGTGCCAGCAGTTACTCTTCGAGCAGGGGTGATTCACCCCTCCACTTT

D gene: TRBD2
V gene: TRBV3-1/TRBV3-2
clone size: once
J gene: TRBJ2-7
CDR3 protein: CASSRRGGEQYF
CDR3 DNA: TGTGCCAGCAGCCGCCGGGGGGGAGAGCAGTACTTC